Listed here are 9 T cell receptor beta chains from one sample, sequenced in a study of blood T cell repertoires in COVID-19 (dated by TCRdb to the early 2020s). Libraries were prepared through the immunoSEQ multiplex PCR assay. The clones in this table, taken by TCRdb from immuneACCESS, are in-frame only. Not every clone is retained; where verified, under half of the shortfall comes from an unresolved V gene, and the cause of the rest is unknown. For this sample there are about 160,000 clones; more than 80% appear just once. Just under 2% of the sample lies in the top ten. Specimen: peripheral blood. The source of these receptors is a woman between 55 and 75 years old with COVID-19, enrolled during active disease.

V and J are TRBV19 and TRBJ2-7, with a weak D call TRBD1 (6 bases). V was clipped by 6 bases and J by 2 bases, with 14 bases between them. The CDR3 spans 14 residues. Germline loops: CDR1 LNHDA, CDR2 SQIVND (reference sequence). Here the CDR3 DNA reads TGTGCCAGTAGACTAGGTGCAGGGGCCTACGAGCAGTACTTC. Translating gives CASRLGAGAYEQYF.

This rearrangement joins TRBV7-9 to TRBJ1-4; the D gene is possibly TRBD1 (5 bases). CDR3 size: 13 residues. The V gene's germline CDR1 is SEHNR and CDR2 FQNEAQ (reference sequence). V gave up 5 bases and J gave up 7 bases, with 11 bases separating them. This chain's CDR3 is CASSHRITEKLFF. CDR3 sequence (DNA): TGTGCCAGCAGCCACAGGATTACTGAAAAACTGTTTTTT.

This clone was observed a handful of times. The J gene is TRBJ1-1, the V gene TRBV13; the match to TRBD1 covers 8 bases. This CDR3 has 12 amino acids. The ends lost 9 bases at V and 5 bases at J; junction bases unmatched: 5. Germline V gene data show CDR1 as PRHDT and CDR2 as FYEKMQ (reference sequence). The CDR3 region has the DNA TGTGCCAGTAGGACAGGGATAACTGAAGCTTTCTTT. Its translation is CASRTGITEAFF.

The V gene is TRBV19, the J gene TRBJ1-2; D is perhaps TRBD1 (6 bases). Germline CDR1 reads LNHDA; CDR2 reads SQIVND (reference sequence). The CDR3 consists of 15 residues. The V and J ends lost 0 bases and 5 bases respectively, with 13 bases between them. This CDR3 reads CASSIDRQALYGYTF. The CDR3 coding sequence is TGTGCCAGTAGTATAGACCGACAGGCTTTATATGGCTACACCTTC.

In this sample, this clone turned up once. The rearrangement links TRBV13 to TRBJ2-7; D perhaps matches TRBD1 (5 bases). The V and J ends lost 3 bases and 5 bases respectively, with 8 bases between them. This CDR3 has 12 amino acids. Per the germline V gene, CDR1 is PRHDT and CDR2 is FYEKMQ (reference sequence). CDR3 loop: CASSFTGDEQYF. The CDR3 nucleotides read TGTGCCAGCAGCTTCACAGGAGACGAGCAGTACTTC.

This chain uses TRBV5-4 with TRBJ2-1, with a possible D match to TRBD1 (6 bases). Germline-derived CDR1 and CDR2 are SGHNT and YYREEE (reference sequence). Trimming left V 4 bases short and J 5 bases short, with 13 bases between. The CDR3 runs 14 residues. CDR3 bases: TGTGCCAGCAGCCATGGACAGCCTAACAATGAGCAGTTCTTC. Residues: CASSHGQPNNEQFF.

The chain carries TRBV14 and TRBJ1-4, with D tentatively TRBD1 (6 bases). The CDR3 runs to 15 residues. V was trimmed by 3 bases and J by 1 base, leaving 9 bases between them. Germline CDR1 and CDR2: SGHDN and FVKESK. This CDR3 reads CASSHWTETNEKLFF. CDR3 in DNA: TGTGCCAGCAGCCATTGGACAGAAACTAATGAAAAACTGTTTTTT.

This rearrangement joins TRBV10-3 to TRBJ2-7, with 7 bases matching TRBD1. V dropped 0 bases and J dropped 0; count of bases not matched to a gene: 2. The CDR3 runs 15 residues. CDR1 is ENHRY, CDR2 SYGVKD, per germline. The CDR3 sequence: CAISESTGSSYEQYF. The CDR3, as DNA: TGTGCCATCAGTGAGTCGACAGGGAGCTCCTACGAGCAGTACTTC.

This rearrangement joins TRBV12-3 or TRBV12-4 to TRBJ1-1, with 7 bases identical to TRBD1. V trimming: 6 bases; J trimming: 5 bases; junction bases outside the gene matches: 6. The CDR3 runs to 13 residues. DNA for the CDR3: TGTGCCAGCAGAATGGGACAGAAAACTGAAGCTTTCTTT. Its protein is CASRMGQKTEAFF.